The 18 T cell receptor beta chains below come from one sample, sequenced in a study of T cell repertoires in cytomegalovirus infection. These receptors' antigens are unknown. MiXCR was run by TCRdb on the reads, yielding one entry per CDR3 protein. The profile covers 550,000 to 850,000 distinct CDR3 sequences, with around a third appearing a single time and over 15% taken by the ten largest. The sequencing used cultured PBMCs, collected from culture after CMV antigen stimulation. These receptors were obtained from a human donor in good health (CMV status not recorded). Some clones in this sample may be carry-over from other donors' samples.

The chain couples TRBV5-5 to TRBJ2-1; D is unresolved. The CDR3 is 14 amino acids. The V gene's germline CDR1 is SGHKS and CDR2 YYEKEE (reference sequence). V was trimmed by 7 bases and J by 3 bases, leaving 14 bases between them. The CDR3 loop reads CASGDWSHYNEQFF. The CDR3 nucleotides are TGTGCCAGCGGGGATTGGAGCCACTACAATGAGCAGTTCTTC.

This clonotype turned up a few times. The rearrangement uses TRBV7-2 and TRBJ2-3; TRBD2 is a possible D gene (5 bases). V was trimmed by 5 bases and J by 0 bases, leaving 15 bases between them. Germline CDR1 is SGHTA and CDR2 is FQGNSA. The CDR3 runs to 16 residues. This chain's CDR3 is CASSLPWERSTDTQYF. The CDR3 nucleotides are TGTGCCAGCAGCCTCCCGTGGGAGCGAAGCACAGATACGCAGTATTTT. Drawing the rest from reference TRBV7-2 and TRBJ2-3, the complete variable domain is GAGVSQSPSNKVTEKGKDVELRCDPISGHTALYWYRQSLGQGLEFLIYFQGNSAPDKSGLPSDRFSAERTGGSVSTLTIQRTQQEDSAVYLCASSLPWERSTDTQYFGPGTRLTVL.

The chain employs TRBV20-1 and TRBJ2-5; TRBD2 aligns across 12 bases. This CDR3 region has 16 residues. J lost 4 bases, V lost 3 bases, and 9 bases had no gene match. Germline V gene data show CDR1 as DFQATT and CDR2 as SNEGSKA (reference sequence). The CDR3 loop is CSARDGLAGLGETQYF. The CDR3 DNA follows: TGCAGTGCTAGGGACGGACTAGCGGGGCTCGGAGAGACCCAGTACTTC.

This clonotype came up a few times. The chain carries TRBV7-9 and TRBJ2-3; D is unresolved. CDR1 is SEHNR and CDR2 is FQNEAQ in the germline V gene (reference sequence). The CDR3 contains 13 residues. V gave up 5 bases and J gave up 0 bases, with 6 bases separating them. CDR3 DNA: TGTGCCAGCAGCGGCAAGAGCACAGATACGCAGTATTTT. Protein sequence: CASSGKSTDTQYF. The complete variable domain, with remaining parts taken from reference TRBV7-9 and TRBJ2-3, reads DTGVSQNPRHKITKRGQNVTFRCDPISEHNRLYWYRQTLGQGPEFLTYFQNEAQLEKSRLLSDRFSAERPKGSFSTLEIQRTEQGDSAMYLCASSGKSTDTQYFGPGTRLTVL.

CDR3: CASSLHDRVYEQYF. The CDR3 region has the DNA TGTGCCAGCAGCTTACATGACAGGGTGTACGAGCAGTACTTC. The V call is TRBV7-9, the J call TRBJ2-7, with TRBD1 matching 7 bases. The CDR3 consists of 14 residues. Per germline, CDR1 SEHNR and CDR2 FQNEAQ (reference sequence). J lost 4 bases, V lost 2 bases, and 5 bases had no gene match.

There are a few counts of this clonotype. In DNA form, the CDR3 reads TGCAGTGCTCTCGCCCCTCTCCTCTACGAGCAGTACTTC. This codes for CSALAPLLYEQYF. The chain is built from TRBV20-1 and TRBJ2-7, with D unclear. V shed 5 bases and J shed 3 bases, with 14 bases lying between them. The CDR3 is 13 amino acids. Germline V gives CDR1 DFQATT, CDR2 SNEGSKA (reference sequence).

The chain recombines TRBV6-1 with TRBJ2-5; 9 bases line up with TRBD1. Germline V lookup: CDR1 MNHNS, CDR2 SASEGT. This CDR3 is built from 14 residues. With V trimmed by 3 bases and J by 5 bases, 4 bases remained unmatched. The CDR3 sequence is CASSDDRGWETQYF. DNA for the CDR3: TGTGCCAGCAGTGACGACAGGGGGTGGGAGACCCAGTACTTC.

J is TRBJ2-1 and V is TRBV29-1; 7 bases match TRBD2. The J segment lost 4 bases and the V segment lost 5 bases, leaving 8 bases of the junction unmatched. Germline CDR1 and CDR2: SQVTM and ANQGSEA. The CDR3 has 14 amino acids. As DNA, the CDR3 is TGCAGCGTTAGCGGGGCTAGCGCTTACAATGAGCAGTTCTTC. This sequence encodes CSVSGASAYNEQFF.

The rearrangement uses TRBV6-1 and TRBJ1-6; the D gene is possibly TRBD1 (5 bases). Trimming cost V 5 bases and J 14 bases, with 13 bases left between them. There are 12 residues in the CDR3. Germline CDR1 reads MNHNS; CDR2 reads SASEGT. DNA of the CDR3: TGTGCCAGCAGTCAGGGACTCGGGTCCCTCCACTTT. It is translated as CASSQGLGSLHF.

This chain links TRBV6-6 with TRBJ2-2, with a possible D match to TRBD2 (7 bases). The germline V gene encodes CDR1 MNHNY and CDR2 SVGAGI (reference sequence). This CDR3 has 18 residues. V lost 1 base and J lost 2, with 17 bases in between. The CDR3 DNA follows: TGTGCCAGCAGTTACTTTGCGGGGGCCAATCTCAACACCGGGGAGCTGTTTTTT. Translation: CASSYFAGANLNTGELFF.

There are many counts of this clonotype. The rearrangement joins TRBV7-9 to TRBJ2-7, with 9 nucleotides matching TRBD1. Germline V lookup: CDR1 SEHNR, CDR2 FQNEAQ (reference sequence). V shed 4 bases, J shed 5 bases, and the junction held 6 bases outside the gene matches. The CDR3 contains 14 residues. CDR3 residues: CASSSPGQGNEQYF. DNA of the CDR3: TGTGCCAGCAGCTCTCCGGGACAGGGAAACGAGCAGTACTTC.

The rearrangement joins TRBV10-3 to TRBJ1-4; D ambiguous. The CDR3 spans 13 residues. The V end lost 4 bases, the J end lost 5 bases, and 8 bases lay between the germline ends. CDR1 and CDR2 from the germline V gene are ENHRY and SYGVKD. The CDR3 bases are TGTGCCATCAGTGTTTGGGTGAATGAAAAACTGTTTTTT. Amino acids: CAISVWVNEKLFF.

The V and J genes are TRBV7-9 and TRBJ1-2; D unclear. The CDR3 has 14 amino acids. V lost 1 base to trimming and J lost 4 bases, with 10 bases between them. Germline assignment: CDR1 SEHNR and CDR2 FQNEAQ (reference sequence). CDR3 sequence (DNA): TGTGCCAGCAGCTTAGGTGGCAGCTTCTATGGCTACACCTTC. It encodes CASSLGGSFYGYTF.

The gene calls are TRBV20-1 and TRBJ2-3, with D possibly being TRBD1 (5 bases). V dropped 2 bases and J dropped 6 bases, with 15 bases sitting between them. Germline V gene sequence: CDR1 DFQATT, CDR2 SNEGSKA (reference sequence). The CDR3 runs to 14 residues. The CDR3 reads CSARRQSAVDTQYF. CDR3 nucleotide sequence: TGCAGTGCTAGAAGACAGTCCGCGGTGGATACGCAGTATTTT.

This clonotype was seen a single time. The J gene is TRBJ2-7, the V gene TRBV15; TRBD2 is a possible D gene (6 bases). The CDR3 is made up of 14 amino acids. Germline CDR1 reads LNHNV; CDR2 reads YYDKDF (reference sequence). V lost 0 bases, J lost 3 bases, and 9 bases lay in between. CDR3 amino acids: CATSRDQGGYEQYF. CDR3 nucleotide sequence: TGTGCCACCAGCAGAGACCAGGGAGGCTACGAGCAGTACTTC.

The gene calls are TRBV24-1 and TRBJ1-2; D is ambiguous. The CDR3 has 12 residues. Looked up from germline, CDR1 is KGHDR and CDR2 is SFDVKD. The V end lost 3 bases, the J end lost 2 bases, and 3 bases lay between the germline ends. This chain's CDR3 is CATSDQNYGYTF. CDR3 DNA: TGTGCCACCAGTGATCAGAACTATGGCTACACCTTC.

The chain is built from TRBV29-1 and TRBJ2-3; 11 bases match TRBD2. The germline V gene has CDR1 SQVTM and CDR2 ANQGSEA. V lost 0 bases to trimming and J lost 2 bases; unmatched junction nucleotides: 4. CDR3 size: 16 residues. CDR3 DNA sequence: TGCAGCGTTGAAGACACTAGCGGGGGCAACACAGATACGCAGTATTTT. It specifies CSVEDTSGGNTDTQYF.

The chain carries TRBV19 and TRBJ1-2, with D perhaps TRBD1 (6 bases). There are 13 residues in the CDR3. From germline, CDR1 is LNHDA and CDR2 SQIVND (reference sequence). The V end was cut by 7 bases, the J end by 11 bases, with 20 bases between. CDR3 protein: CASNPTGTRTYTF. The CDR3, as DNA: TGTGCCAGTAACCCTACCGGGACACGAACTTACACCTTC.